This TCR beta chain stems from a study of shared clonotypes between healthy human individuals. At the level of the study: The donor pool was made up of two women and three men aged 18 to 49. CD4 naive cells filled three plates per donor, CD4 memory three, CD8 naive two and CD8 memory one.

The J segment lost 9 bases and the V segment lost 0 bases, leaving 10 bases of the junction unmatched. CDR3 size: 16 residues. CDR1 and CDR2 (germline): SGHNT, YYREEE (reference sequence). In the original processing: Junction-only sequences produced by ImmunoSEQ had no quality scores, so filtering differed. The table came from immunoSEQ multiplex PCR; TCRdb's copy has only in-frame clones and leaves some out. The D gene and trimming were derived from the DNA, and the V and J assignments and clone size from that table. The sample records 660,000 or so clones, 96% being singletons. Details on this clone: The target antigen is unknown.

Study-wide results and limits: It was only blood that was sampled, and tissue repertoires likely differ.

Positively selected for CCR7, the CD45RO-negative cells used as naive CD8 cells excluded terminally differentiated effector memory CD45RA+ cells. Sequenced: naive CD8+ T cells sorted from blood. The genes are TRBV5-4 and TRBJ2-1; TRBD1 aligns across 9 bases. The TCR originated in a woman in her twenties or thirties in good health. CDR3 residues: CASSLAGTGYKGEQFF. CDR3 bases: TGTGCCAGCAGCTTGGCGGGGACAGGGTATAAAGGTGAGCAGTTCTTC. Full variable domain (outside the CDR3, taken from reference TRBV5-4 and TRBJ2-1): ETGVTQSPTHLIKTRGQQVTLRCSSQSGHNTVSWYQQALGQGPQFIFQYYREEENGRGNFPPRFSGLQFPNYSSELNVNALELDDSALYLCASSLAGTGYKGEQFFGPGTRLTVL.